The 12 T cell receptor beta chains reported below all come from one sample, sequenced in a study of persistence of HIV-infected CD4 T cells. The libraries were made with immunoSEQ version 4 in survey mode. This table comes from immunoSEQ multiplex PCR, and its TCRdb copy is limited to in-frame clones, with some not included. This table holds around 60,000 clones, over 60% found once. Cells were stimulated with overlapping HIV-1 Gag 15-mer peptides. CD40L-negative CD69-negative CD45RO-high memory CD4+ T cells were sorted as populations depleted of antigen-responding cells. For these receptors, no antigen is known. This specimen was CD4+ T cells sorted from PBMCs after approximately 18-hour stimulation, taken from a patient who received antiretroviral therapy. These receptors were obtained from an adult man with HIV who was CMV-seropositive.

This clone has a handful of counts. V is TRBV25-1 and J is TRBJ1-5; D uncertain. CDR1 and CDR2 (germline): MGHDK, SYGVNS. CDR3 length: 14 residues. Trimming cost V 2 bases and J 0 bases, with 5 bases left between them. The CDR3 loop is CASSEARSNQPQHF. In nucleotides, the CDR3 is TGTGCCAGCAGTGAAGCTCGTAGCAATCAGCCCCAGCATTTT.

The chain uses TRBV6-6 and TRBJ2-3; no clear D gene. V was clipped by 7 bases and J by 6 bases, with 20 bases between them. This CDR3 region has 15 residues. Germline CDR1 is MNHNY and CDR2 is SVGAGI (reference sequence). CDR3 sequence reads: CASTSAVGNRDTQYF. The CDR3 coding sequence is TGTGCCAGCACCTCCGCGGTTGGCAATAGGGATACGCAGTATTTT.

The rearrangement uses TRBV9 and TRBJ2-1; a possible D gene is TRBD1 (6 bases). This CDR3 has 15 amino acids. Germline CDR1 and CDR2: SGDLS and YYNGEE. V was cut by 3 bases and J by 0 bases, with 10 bases left in between. The CDR3 bases are TGTGCCAGCAGCGCAACAGGGAGCTCCTACAATGAGCAGTTCTTC. Its translation is CASSATGSSYNEQFF.

This clone was counted once. The rearrangement uses TRBV5-6 and TRBJ1-1; 9 bases are shared with TRBD1. This CDR3 comprises 14 residues. The ends lost 5 bases at V and 5 bases at J; junction bases unmatched: 7. The germline V gene encodes CDR1 SGHDT and CDR2 YYEEEE. Here the CDR3 reads CASRGTGIRTEAFF. CDR3 DNA: TGTGCCAGCAGGGGGACAGGGATTCGTACTGAAGCTTTCTTT.

This clone was found once. This chain links TRBV19 with TRBJ2-2; 8 bases match TRBD1. After removal of 4 bases from V and 4 bases from J, the junction contained 8 bases not matched to a gene. The germline V gene encodes CDR1 LNHDA and CDR2 SQIVND (reference sequence). This CDR3 spans 16 amino acids. CDR3 sequence: CASSTFRDRLTGELFF. The CDR3 nucleotides read TGTGCCAGTAGTACTTTCCGGGACAGGCTCACCGGGGAGCTGTTTTTT.

This clone came up once. The rearrangement links TRBV20-1 to TRBJ1-5; 8 nucleotides match TRBD1. Germline V gene data show CDR1 as DFQATT and CDR2 as SNEGSKA (reference sequence). The CDR3 runs 15 residues. V trimming: 3 bases; J trimming: 9 bases; junction bases outside the gene matches: 13. The CDR3 region has the DNA TGCAGTGCTAGTGGGGGACAGGCCTCGGTGGGGCCCCAGCATTTT. Translated: CSASGGQASVGPQHF.

This chain joins TRBV4-2 and TRBJ1-3; D call uncertain. Germline assignment: CDR1 LGHNA and CDR2 YNFKEQ. V lost 0 bases to trimming and J lost 4 bases, with 4 bases between them. The CDR3 spans 13 residues. Here the CDR3 reads CASSQDRGNTIYF. The CDR3 nucleotides read TGTGCCAGCAGCCAAGATAGGGGAAACACCATATATTTT.

The J gene is TRBJ1-2, the V gene TRBV30; a weak D match, TRBD1 (5 bases). Germline loops: CDR1 GTSNPN, CDR2 SVGIG (reference sequence). The CDR3 sequence is 12 residues long. V was cut by 0 bases and J by 5 bases, with 7 bases left in between. CDR3 in DNA: TGTGCCTGGAGTGTAAAGGGGTATGGCTACACCTTC. Amino acid sequence: CAWSVKGYGYTF.

This chain uses TRBV19 with TRBJ1-3, with 8 nucleotides matching TRBD1. Germline V gives CDR1 LNHDA, CDR2 SQIVND (reference sequence). This CDR3 spans 13 amino acids. V shed 7 bases, J shed 5 bases, and the junction held 4 bases outside the gene matches. The chain's CDR3 is CASTRTGRNTIYF. The CDR3, as DNA: TGTGCCAGTACCAGGACAGGGCGAAACACCATATATTTT.

This chain links TRBV21-1 with TRBJ1-5. TRBV21-1 is noted as a pseudogene. This CDR3 spans 17 amino acids. The CDR3 spells CASTEEGRVQWGQPQHF. CDR3 in DNA: TGTGCCAGCACGGAGGAGGGTCGGGTTCAGTGGGGTCAGCCCCAGCATTTT.

V is TRBV4-1 and J is TRBJ2-7; unclear D gene. Germline CDR1 reads MGHRA; CDR2 reads YSYEKL. The V and J ends lost 0 bases and 4 bases respectively, with 16 bases between them. The CDR3 is 16 residues long. The CDR3 region is CASSQDRGRRPYEQYF. CDR3 coding DNA: TGCGCCAGCAGCCAAGATCGAGGACGGAGACCATACGAGCAGTACTTC.

This chain uses TRBV19 with TRBJ2-3, with 8 positions matching TRBD2. The CDR3 spans 15 residues. Per the germline V gene, CDR1 is LNHDA and CDR2 is SQIVND (reference sequence). Trimming at V came to 6 bases and at J to 4 bases, leaving 9 bases not matched to a gene. The CDR3 DNA follows: TGTGCCAGTAGGAATCGGGGGGGCCTATCAGATACGCAGTATTTT. It translates to CASRNRGGLSDTQYF.